This TCR beta chain derives from a study of technical replicates of blood from several donors. Assay used: immunoSEQ multiplex PCR; TCRdb lists only in-frame clones, some missing. The table has approximately 79,000 clones, 85% to 95% seen once. V lost 2 bases to trimming and J lost 2 bases, with 9 bases between them. Germline values: CDR1 MNHEY, CDR2 SMNVEV (reference sequence). CDR3 length: 15 residues. This chain uses TRBV27 with TRBJ2-2; D gene ambiguous. The TCR sequence derives from a human donor in good health. Sequencing was done on a sample of T cells isolated from PBMCs. The CDR3 sequence: CASSLTLVNTGELFF. In DNA, the CDR3 is TGTGCCAGCAGTTTAACTTTGGTAAACACCGGGGAGCTGTTTTTT.